A single sample is the source of the 5 T cell receptor beta chains below, sequenced in a study of blood T cell repertoires in COVID-19. Sequenced by immunoSEQ multiplex PCR; TCRdb stores in-frame clones only, minus some. The data contain 75,000 or so clones, about four fifths of them singletons. The sequenced sample consisted of peripheral blood. All receptors come from a woman aged 70-85 years with acute or convalescent COVID-19.

Only a few counts were recorded for this clone. The chain's CDR3 is CASSRRTGSTDTQYF. CDR3 sequence (DNA): TGTGCCAGCAGCCGAAGGACAGGGTCTACAGATACGCAGTATTTT. The J gene is TRBJ2-3, the V gene TRBV11-3; 8 positions agree with TRBD1. CDR1 is SGHNT, CDR2 YENEEA, per germline. V gave up 5 bases and J gave up 3 bases; unmatched junction bases: 7. CDR3 length: 15 amino acids.

This clone appeared a few times. The rearrangement joins TRBV15 to TRBJ2-3; 9 bases are shared with TRBD2. The CDR3 is made up of 17 amino acids. The V segment lost 1 base and the J segment 2 bases; nucleotides outside the gene matches: 7. CDR1 and CDR2 from the germline V gene are LNHNV and YYDKDF (reference sequence). The CDR3 nucleotides are TGTGCCACCAGCAGAGGATGGGCGGGAGGGCCCACAGATACGCAGTATTTT. Encoded protein: CATSRGWAGGPTDTQYF.

This chain joins TRBV19 and TRBJ1-1, with D unclear. Germline-derived CDR1 and CDR2 are LNHDA and SQIVND (reference sequence). Trimming took off 1 base at V and 2 bases at J, with 11 bases between the two ends. CDR3 length: 15 amino acids. The CDR3 loop is CASSIGAGSNTEAFF. For the CDR3, the DNA is TGTGCCAGTAGTATAGGCGCGGGCTCCAACACTGAAGCTTTCTTT.

This sequence joins TRBV12-3 or TRBV12-4 and TRBJ1-5; D is uncertain. The V end was cut by 3 bases, the J end by 5 bases, with 5 bases between. The CDR3 totals 12 residues. CDR3 sequence reads: CASSLQYQPQHF. CDR3 bases: TGTGCCAGCAGTTTGCAGTATCAGCCCCAGCATTTT.

The V gene is TRBV29-1, the J gene TRBJ1-2, with D perhaps TRBD1 (6 bases). Deletions cut 6 bases from V and 5 bases from J, with 16 bases between. CDR1 is SQVTM, CDR2 ANQGSEA, per germline. The CDR3 covers 13 residues. CDR3 amino acids: CSVQGREEYGYTF. In DNA, the CDR3 is TGCAGCGTCCAGGGGCGGGAGGAGTATGGCTACACCTTC.